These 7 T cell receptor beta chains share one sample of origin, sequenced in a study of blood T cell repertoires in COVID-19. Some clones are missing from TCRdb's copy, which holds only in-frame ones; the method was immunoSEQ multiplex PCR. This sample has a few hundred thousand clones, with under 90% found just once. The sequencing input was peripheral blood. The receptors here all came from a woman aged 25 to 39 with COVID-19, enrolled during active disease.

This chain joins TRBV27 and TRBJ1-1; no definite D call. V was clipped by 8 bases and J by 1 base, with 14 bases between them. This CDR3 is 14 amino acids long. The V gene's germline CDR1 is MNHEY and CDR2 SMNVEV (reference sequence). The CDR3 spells CASVPFGANTEAFF. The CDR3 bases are TGTGCCAGCGTCCCCTTCGGTGCGAACACTGAAGCTTTCTTT.

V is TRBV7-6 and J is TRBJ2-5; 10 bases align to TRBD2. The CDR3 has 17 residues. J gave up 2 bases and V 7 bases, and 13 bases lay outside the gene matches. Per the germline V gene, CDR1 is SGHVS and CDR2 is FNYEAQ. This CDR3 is CASNHLPTSGDQETQYF. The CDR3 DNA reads TGTGCCAGCAACCACCTACCCACTAGCGGGGATCAAGAGACCCAGTACTTC.

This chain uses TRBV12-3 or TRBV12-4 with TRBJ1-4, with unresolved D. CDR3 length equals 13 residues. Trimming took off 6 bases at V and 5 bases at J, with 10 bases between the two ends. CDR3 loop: CASSRVENEKLFF. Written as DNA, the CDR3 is TGTGCCAGCAGCCGGGTGGAAAATGAAAAACTGTTTTTT.

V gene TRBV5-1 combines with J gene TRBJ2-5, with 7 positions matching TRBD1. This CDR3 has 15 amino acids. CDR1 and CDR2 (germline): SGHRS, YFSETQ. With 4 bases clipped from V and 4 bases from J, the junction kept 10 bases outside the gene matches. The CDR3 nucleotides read TGCGCCAGCAGCCGAAGGGGACAGACACGAGAGACCCAGTACTTC. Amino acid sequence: CASSRRGQTRETQYF.

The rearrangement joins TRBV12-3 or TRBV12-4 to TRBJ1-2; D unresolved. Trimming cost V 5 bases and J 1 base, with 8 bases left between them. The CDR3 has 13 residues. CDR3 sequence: CASSTGLNYGYTF. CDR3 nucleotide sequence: TGTGCCAGCAGTACGGGTCTTAACTATGGCTACACCTTC.

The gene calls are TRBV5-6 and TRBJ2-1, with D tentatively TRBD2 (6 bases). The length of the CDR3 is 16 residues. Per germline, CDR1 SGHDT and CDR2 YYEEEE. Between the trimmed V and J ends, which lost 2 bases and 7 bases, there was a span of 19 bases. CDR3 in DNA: TGTGCCAGCAGCTTCGGCCCGGCGGAGGAGGGGAATGAGCAGTTCTTC. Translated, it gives CASSFGPAEEGNEQFF.

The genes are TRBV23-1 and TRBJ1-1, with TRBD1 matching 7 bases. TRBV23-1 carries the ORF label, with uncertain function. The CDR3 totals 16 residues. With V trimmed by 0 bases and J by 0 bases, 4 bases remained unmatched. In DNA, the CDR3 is TGCGCCAGCAGTCAATCCAAGGACAGGATGAACACTGAAGCTTTCTTT. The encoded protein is CASSQSKDRMNTEAFF.